Shown below are 13 T cell receptor beta chains from a single sample sequenced in a study of blood T cell repertoires in COVID-19. The table came from immunoSEQ multiplex PCR; TCRdb's copy has only in-frame clones and leaves some out. Found here are 120,000 to 150,000 clones, approximately 84% of them singletons; the top ten hold 2% to 3%. Sequencing input: peripheral blood. These receptors all stem from a human donor with acute or convalescent COVID-19. The donor label of this sample is uncertain.

This clone has only a few counts. The chain combines TRBV28 with TRBJ1-3; D unresolved. The germline CDR1 and CDR2 sequences are MDHEN and SYDVKM. The ends were cut back, 6 bases at V and 0 bases at J, with 12 bases in the middle. This CDR3 comprises 15 residues. CDR3 sequence: CASSPIPGSGNTIYF. DNA for the CDR3: TGTGCCAGCAGCCCCATCCCCGGCTCTGGAAACACCATATATTTT.

The V and J genes are TRBV9 and TRBJ2-3; 7 nucleotides align to TRBD1. The V and J ends lost 3 bases and 0 bases, in that order; junction bases with no gene match: 7. This CDR3 is 16 amino acids long. Germline CDR1 and CDR2: SGDLS and YYNGEE. DNA of the CDR3: TGTGCCAGCAGCGGCTTACAGGGGTCTAGCACAGATACGCAGTATTTT. Translation gives CASSGLQGSSTDTQYF.

The genes are TRBV11-2 and TRBJ2-5; D possibly corresponds to TRBD2 (6 bases). This CDR3 contains 17 residues. Germline V gene data show CDR1 as SGHAT and CDR2 as FQNNGV. Trimming shortened V by 1 base and J by 4 bases, and 19 bases separated the two germline ends. The CDR3 coding sequence is TGTGCCAGCAGCTTAGTATTAGGGCGGGATCCCCCAGAGACCCAGTACTTC. Residues: CASSLVLGRDPPETQYF.

This chain connects TRBV4-2 to TRBJ2-3; a possible D gene is TRBD1 (5 bases). V was shortened by 0 bases and J by 1 base, with 14 bases between the two germline ends. Germline lookup yields CDR1 LGHNA and CDR2 YNFKEQ. CDR3 length: 17 residues. CDR3 DNA: TGTGCCAGCAGCCAAGAATTAGGGCAGGGCGGCACAGATACGCAGTATTTT. It is translated as CASSQELGQGGTDTQYF.

The V and J genes are TRBV6-1 and TRBJ2-1; 8 bases align to TRBD2. The J segment lost 5 bases and the V segment lost 1 base, leaving 7 bases of the junction unmatched. This CDR3 is 16 amino acids long. Germline lookup yields CDR1 MNHNS and CDR2 SASEGT. CDR3 amino acids: CASSEEPGLGNNEQFF. CDR3 nucleotide sequence: TGTGCCAGCAGTGAAGAACCGGGACTAGGTAACAATGAGCAGTTCTTC.

This chain uses TRBV6-5 with TRBJ1-3; no definite D call. Deletions cut 7 bases from V and 0 bases from J, with 7 bases between. The CDR3 contains 13 residues. CDR1 is MNHEY, CDR2 SVGAGI, per germline. The CDR3 is CASIRGSGNTIYF. The DNA of the CDR3 is TGTGCCAGCATCAGAGGCTCTGGAAACACCATATATTTT.

The genes are TRBV9 and TRBJ1-4; 9 bases are shared with TRBD1. Germline V CDR1 and CDR2: SGDLS, YYNGEE. The CDR3 runs 14 residues. V gave up 4 bases and J gave up 8 bases; unmatched junction bases: 6. The CDR3 loop is CASSRQGEGEKLFF. The DNA of the CDR3 is TGTGCCAGCAGCCGACAGGGGGAAGGGGAAAAACTGTTTTTT.

CDR3 amino acids: CASRPPGTSGAGGEQFF. The DNA for the CDR3 is TGTGCCAGCAGACCCCCCGGGACTAGCGGGGCTGGGGGTGAGCAGTTCTTC. V and J are TRBV11-2 and TRBJ2-1; TRBD2 aligns across 13 bases. Looked up from germline, CDR1 is SGHAT and CDR2 is FQNNGV. CDR3 size: 17 residues. Trimming removed 6 bases from V and 9 bases from J; junction bases left unmatched: 14.

The table lists this clone with a few counts. The chain couples TRBV5-4 to TRBJ2-7; 9 bases align to TRBD1. V shed 3 bases, J shed 5 bases, and the junction held 9 bases outside the gene matches. Germline V gene lookup returns CDR1 SGHNT and CDR2 YYREEE (reference sequence). CDR3 length: 15 amino acids. CDR3: CASSSGGQGRNEQYF. CDR3 nucleotides: TGTGCCAGCAGCTCGGGGGGACAGGGCAGGAACGAGCAGTACTTC.

V gene TRBV4-1 combines with J gene TRBJ2-4; TRBD1 matches 8 bases. The CDR3 totals 16 residues. Germline CDR1 MGHRA, CDR2 YSYEKL. V shed 2 bases, J shed 1 base, and the junction held 4 bases outside the gene matches. The CDR3 here is CASSQTRQGAKNIQYF. The CDR3 DNA follows: TGCGCCAGCAGCCAAACCCGACAGGGGGCCAAAAACATTCAGTACTTC.

The rearrangement uses TRBV30 and TRBJ2-1; D perhaps matches TRBD2 (5 bases). V gave up 3 bases and J gave up 9 bases, with 21 bases separating them. The CDR3 has 15 amino acids. The germline V gene has CDR1 GTSNPN and CDR2 SVGIG (reference sequence). The CDR3 bases are TGTGCCTGGAGCGACCCTTTCTCGGGGTTCGGTGAGCAGTTCTTC. This sequence encodes CAWSDPFSGFGEQFF.

V usage is TRBV7-2 and J usage is TRBJ2-7, with TRBD1 as a possible D gene (5 bases). The CDR3 is made up of 16 amino acids. Germline loops: CDR1 SGHTA, CDR2 FQGNSA. Between the trimmed V and J ends, which lost 3 bases and 0 bases, there was a span of 15 bases. CDR3 sequence (DNA): TGTGCCAGCAGCTTCTTCAGTACCGACAGCTCCTACGAGCAGTACTTC. Residues: CASSFFSTDSSYEQYF. The complete variable domain, with remaining parts taken from reference TRBV7-2 and TRBJ2-7, reads GAGVSQSPSNKVTEKGKDVELRCDPISGHTALYWYRQSLGQGLEFLIYFQGNSAPDKSGLPSDRFSAERTGGSVSTLTIQRTQQEDSAVYLCASSFFSTDSSYEQYFGPGTRLTVT.

The genes are TRBV6-5 and TRBJ1-1; 8 bases map to TRBD1. Per the germline V gene, CDR1 is MNHEY and CDR2 is SVGAGI. V shed 2 bases, J shed 12 bases, and the junction held 11 bases outside the gene matches. The CDR3 length is 14 residues. The CDR3 here is CASSYGIGQGESFF. DNA of the CDR3: TGTGCCAGCAGTTACGGGATAGGACAGGGCGAGTCTTTCTTT.